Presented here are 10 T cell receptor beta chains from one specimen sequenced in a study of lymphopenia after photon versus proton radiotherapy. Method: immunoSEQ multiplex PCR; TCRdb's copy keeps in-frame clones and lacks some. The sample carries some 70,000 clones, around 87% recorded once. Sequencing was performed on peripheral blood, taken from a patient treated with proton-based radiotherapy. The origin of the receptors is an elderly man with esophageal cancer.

CDR3 sequence: CASSLGLYTGELFF. The CDR3 DNA is TGTGCCAGCAGCTTGGGGCTCTACACCGGGGAGCTGTTTTTT. The chain employs TRBV5-5 and TRBJ2-2; D ambiguous. Trimming pared 0 bases from V and 3 bases from J, leaving 6 bases between. The CDR3 has 14 residues. The germline gives CDR1 SGHKS, CDR2 YYEKEE (reference sequence).

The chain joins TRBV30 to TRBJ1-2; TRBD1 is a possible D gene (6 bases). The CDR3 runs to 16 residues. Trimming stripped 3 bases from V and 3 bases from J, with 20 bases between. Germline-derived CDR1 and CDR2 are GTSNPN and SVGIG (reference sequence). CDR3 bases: TGTGCCTGGAGGGGACTTACAGGGAGGCCGGACTATGGCTACACCTTC. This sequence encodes CAWRGLTGRPDYGYTF.

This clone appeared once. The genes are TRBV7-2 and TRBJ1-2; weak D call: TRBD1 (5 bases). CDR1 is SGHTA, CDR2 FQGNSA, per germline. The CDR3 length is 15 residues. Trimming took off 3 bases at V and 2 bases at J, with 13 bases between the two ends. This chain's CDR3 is CASSLGWGGNYGYTF. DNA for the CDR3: TGTGCCAGCAGCTTGGGATGGGGCGGAAACTATGGCTACACCTTC.

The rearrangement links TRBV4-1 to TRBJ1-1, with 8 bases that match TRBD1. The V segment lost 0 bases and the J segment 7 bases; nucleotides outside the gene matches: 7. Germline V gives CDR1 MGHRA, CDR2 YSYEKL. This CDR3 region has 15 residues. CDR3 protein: CASSQDRQGRVEAFF. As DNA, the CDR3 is TGCGCCAGCAGCCAAGACCGACAGGGGCGGGTTGAAGCTTTCTTT.

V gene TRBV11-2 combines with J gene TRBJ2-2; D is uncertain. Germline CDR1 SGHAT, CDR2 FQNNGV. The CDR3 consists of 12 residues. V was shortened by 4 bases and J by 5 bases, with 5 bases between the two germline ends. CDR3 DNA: TGTGCCAGCAGCTCAATAACCGGGGAGCTGTTTTTT. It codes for CASSSITGELFF.

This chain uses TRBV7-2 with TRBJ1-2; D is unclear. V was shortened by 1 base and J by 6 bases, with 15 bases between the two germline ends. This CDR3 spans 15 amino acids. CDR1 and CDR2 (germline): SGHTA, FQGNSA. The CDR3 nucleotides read TGTGCCAGCAGCTTAGACGGAAGAGGAGGAGATGGCTACACCTTC. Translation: CASSLDGRGGDGYTF.

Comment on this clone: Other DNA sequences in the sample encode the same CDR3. In DNA form, the CDR3 reads TGTGCCAGCAGCTTATCCGGGGGGTCCAATCAGCCCCAGCATTTT. It encodes CASSLSGGSNQPQHF. The chain couples TRBV7-6 to TRBJ1-5; D may be TRBD1 (5 bases). The V gene lost 2 bases and the J gene lost 3 bases, with 11 bases spanning the gap. Germline CDR1 SGHVS, CDR2 FNYEAQ. CDR3 length: 15 amino acids.

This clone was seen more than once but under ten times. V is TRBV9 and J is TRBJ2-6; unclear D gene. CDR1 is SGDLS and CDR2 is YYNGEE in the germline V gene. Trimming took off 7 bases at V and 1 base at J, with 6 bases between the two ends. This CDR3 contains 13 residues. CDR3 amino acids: CASRRSGANVLTF. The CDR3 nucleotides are TGTGCCAGCCGCCGGTCTGGGGCCAACGTCCTGACTTTC.

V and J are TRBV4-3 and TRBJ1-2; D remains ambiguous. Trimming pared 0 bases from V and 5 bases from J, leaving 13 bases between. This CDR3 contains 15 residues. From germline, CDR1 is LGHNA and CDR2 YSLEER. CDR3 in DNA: TGCGCCAGCAGCCAAGATCACGGCCTTGGGTATGGCTACACCTTC. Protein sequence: CASSQDHGLGYGYTF.

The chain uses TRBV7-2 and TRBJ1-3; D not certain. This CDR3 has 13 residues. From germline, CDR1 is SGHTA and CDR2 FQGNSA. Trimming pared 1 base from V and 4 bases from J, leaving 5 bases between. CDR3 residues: CASSLVQGNTIYF. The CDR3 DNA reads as TGTGCCAGCAGCTTAGTCCAGGGAAACACCATATATTTT.